The 12 T cell receptor beta chains below all came from one sample that was sequenced in a study of blood T cell repertoires in COVID-19. Generated by immunoSEQ multiplex PCR, the TCRdb table keeps only in-frame clones and is missing some. This sample yields roughly 250,000 clones, of which 80% to 90% are seen a single time; around 4.5% belongs to the top ten. Sequenced sample: PBMCs or T cells enriched from blood (not recorded which). The origin of the receptors is a woman in her thirties who had recovered from COVID-19.

V usage is TRBV3-1 (or the pseudogene TRBV3-2) and J usage is TRBJ2-1; 9 bases line up with TRBD1. The V segment lost 6 bases and the J segment 2 bases; nucleotides outside the gene matches: 8. The CDR3 runs 16 residues. Germline-derived CDR1 and CDR2 are LGHDT and YNNKEL (reference sequence). This chain's CDR3 is CASRYSGTGTYNEQFF. Here the CDR3 DNA reads TGTGCCAGCAGATATTCCGGGACAGGGACCTACAATGAGCAGTTCTTC.

This clone has a single count. The chain employs TRBV4-2 and TRBJ2-5; perhaps TRBD2 as D (7 bases). The CDR3 runs 14 residues. Germline V gene data show CDR1 as LGHNA and CDR2 as YNFKEQ. Between the trimmed V and J ends, which lost 8 bases and 2 bases, there was a span of 15 bases. Here the CDR3 reads CASRSRGGQETQYF. The CDR3 DNA reads as TGTGCCAGCCGATCAAGGGGGGGGCAAGAGACCCAGTACTTC.

This clone was detected a few times. J is TRBJ2-3 and V is TRBV28, with 9 bases that match TRBD2. J lost 6 bases, V lost 5 bases, and 9 bases had no gene match. CDR1 is MDHEN and CDR2 is SYDVKM in the germline V gene. The CDR3 length is 15 residues. The DNA for the CDR3 is TGTGCCAGCAGTCCCCTGGGCGGGAGGGTGGATACGCAGTATTTT. Protein sequence: CASSPLGGRVDTQYF.

The chain couples TRBV28 to TRBJ1-2, with 7 bases fitting TRBD1. The CDR3 is made up of 14 amino acids. The germline CDR1 and CDR2 sequences are MDHEN and SYDVKM. Unmatched junction bases numbered 9, after V lost 7 bases and J lost 4 bases. CDR3 sequence (DNA): TGTGCCAGCACTTGGGACAGTCTTGTCTATGGCTACACCTTC. Protein product: CASTWDSLVYGYTF.

The chain carries TRBV5-1 and TRBJ2-7; a weak D match, TRBD1 (5 bases). The CDR3 runs to 15 residues. CDR1 SGHRS and CDR2 YFSETQ come from the germline V gene. Trimming cost V 5 bases and J 0 bases, with 15 bases left between them. This chain's CDR3 is CASRPGSLSSYEQYF. The CDR3 DNA reads as TGCGCCAGCAGACCAGGGTCCCTGAGCTCCTACGAGCAGTACTTC. The full variable domain, in which reference TRBV5-1 and TRBJ2-7 provide the parts outside the CDR3, is KAGVTQTPRYLIKTRGQQVTLSCSPISGHRSVSWYQQTPGQGLQFLFEYFSETQRNKGNFPGRFSGRQFSNSRSEMNVSTLELGDSALYLCASRPGSLSSYEQYFGPGTRLTVT.

The chain uses TRBV5-4 and TRBJ2-1, with 9 bases fitting TRBD1. CDR3 size: 15 residues. Trimming removed 3 bases from V and 4 bases from J; junction bases left unmatched: 5. CDR1 and CDR2 (germline): SGHNT, YYREEE (reference sequence). The CDR3 loop is CASSSDRGFYNEQFF. CDR3 DNA: TGTGCCAGCAGCTCCGACAGGGGGTTTTACAATGAGCAGTTCTTC.

The V call is TRBV28, the J call TRBJ1-5; D gene unclear. The V gene lost 4 bases and the J gene lost 5 bases, with 12 bases spanning the gap. The germline V gene has CDR1 MDHEN and CDR2 SYDVKM. This CDR3 is 14 amino acids long. The DNA of the CDR3 is TGTGCCAGCAGTTCGGGAATCGGGGATCAGCCCCAGCATTTT. Translation gives CASSSGIGDQPQHF. Full variable domain (remainder filled in from reference TRBV28 and TRBJ1-5): DVKVTQSSRYLVKRTGEKVFLECVQDMDHENMFWYRQDPGLGLRLIYFSYDVKMKEKGDIPEGYSVSREKKERFSLILESASTNQTSMYLCASSSGIGDQPQHFGDGTRLSIL.

This clone has just one count. V is TRBV5-6 and J is TRBJ2-1, with 8 nucleotides matching TRBD2. V lost 2 bases and J lost 2; bases outside the gene matches: 6. This CDR3 comprises 16 residues. Germline V gives CDR1 SGHDT, CDR2 YYEEEE. The DNA for the CDR3 is TGTGCCAGCAGCTTCCCAAGCGGGAGTACCTACAATGAGCAGTTCTTC. Its translation: CASSFPSGSTYNEQFF.

This clone was recorded a few times. The chain carries TRBV5-6 and TRBJ2-7; D is perhaps TRBD2 (6 bases). CDR3 length: 12 residues. The germline V and J ends were trimmed by 1 base and 6 bases, with 8 bases remaining between them. CDR1 SGHDT and CDR2 YYEEEE come from the germline V gene. For the CDR3, the DNA is TGTGCCAGCAGCTTGCTGCGGGGCGAGCAGTACTTC. Amino acid sequence: CASSLLRGEQYF.

The rearrangement uses TRBV5-1 and TRBJ1-1, with D possibly being TRBD1 (6 bases). The V end was cut by 0 bases, the J end by 5 bases, with 11 bases between. CDR3 length: 14 residues. The V gene's germline CDR1 is SGHRS and CDR2 YFSETQ. The CDR3 region has the DNA TGCGCCAGCAGCTTGGAACAAGGGGGTACTGAAGCTTTCTTT. It yields the protein CASSLEQGGTEAFF.

This chain connects TRBV7-9 to TRBJ1-4; D is undetermined. Trimming removed 4 bases from V and 6 bases from J, with 9 bases in between. The germline CDR1 and CDR2 sequences are SEHNR and FQNEAQ (reference sequence). CDR3 length equals 13 residues. The DNA of the CDR3 is TGTGCCAGCAGCTCGGAGCTAGATGAAAAACTGTTTTTT. Protein sequence: CASSSELDEKLFF.

This clone was recorded once. J is TRBJ1-4 and V is TRBV28; D is undetermined. The CDR3 extends over 15 amino acids. CDR1 MDHEN and CDR2 SYDVKM come from the germline V gene. The V end lost 6 bases, the J end lost 5 bases, and 16 bases lay between the germline ends. The chain's CDR3 is CASRTNGLPNEKLFF. In DNA, the CDR3 is TGTGCCAGCAGGACAAACGGACTCCCGAATGAAAAACTGTTTTTT.